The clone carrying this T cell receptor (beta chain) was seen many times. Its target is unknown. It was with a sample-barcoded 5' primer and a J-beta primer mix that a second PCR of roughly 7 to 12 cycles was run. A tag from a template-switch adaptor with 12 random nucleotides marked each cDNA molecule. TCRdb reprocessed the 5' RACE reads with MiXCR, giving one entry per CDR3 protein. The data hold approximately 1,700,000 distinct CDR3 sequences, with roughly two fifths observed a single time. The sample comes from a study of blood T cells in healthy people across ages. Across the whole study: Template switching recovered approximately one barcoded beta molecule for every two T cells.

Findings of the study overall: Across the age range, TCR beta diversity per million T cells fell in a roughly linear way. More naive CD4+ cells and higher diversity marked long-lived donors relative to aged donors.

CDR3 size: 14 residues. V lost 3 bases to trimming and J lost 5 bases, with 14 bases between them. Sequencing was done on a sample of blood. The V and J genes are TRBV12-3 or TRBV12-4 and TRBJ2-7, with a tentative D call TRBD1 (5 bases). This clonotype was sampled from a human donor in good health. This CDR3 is CASSFTGDYNEQYF. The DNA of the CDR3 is TGTGCCAGCAGTTTTACAGGAGATTATAACGAGCAGTACTTC.